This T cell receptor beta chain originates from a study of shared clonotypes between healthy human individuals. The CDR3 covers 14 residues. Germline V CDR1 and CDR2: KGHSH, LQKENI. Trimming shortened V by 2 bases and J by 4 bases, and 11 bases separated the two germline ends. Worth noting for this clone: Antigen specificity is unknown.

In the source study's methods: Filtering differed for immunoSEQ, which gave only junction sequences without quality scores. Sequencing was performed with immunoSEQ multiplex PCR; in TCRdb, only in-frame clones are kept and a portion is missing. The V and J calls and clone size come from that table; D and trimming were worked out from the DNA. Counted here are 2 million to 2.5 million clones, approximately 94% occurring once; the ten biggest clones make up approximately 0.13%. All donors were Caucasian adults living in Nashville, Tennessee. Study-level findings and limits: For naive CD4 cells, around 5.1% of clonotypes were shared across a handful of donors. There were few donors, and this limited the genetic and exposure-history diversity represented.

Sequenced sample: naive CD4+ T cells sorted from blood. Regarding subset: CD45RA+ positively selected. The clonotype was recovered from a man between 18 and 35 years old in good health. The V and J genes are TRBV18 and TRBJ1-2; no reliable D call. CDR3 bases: TGTGCCAGCTCACCAGAAATGAGCGGCTATGGCTACACCTTC. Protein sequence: CASSPEMSGYGYTF.